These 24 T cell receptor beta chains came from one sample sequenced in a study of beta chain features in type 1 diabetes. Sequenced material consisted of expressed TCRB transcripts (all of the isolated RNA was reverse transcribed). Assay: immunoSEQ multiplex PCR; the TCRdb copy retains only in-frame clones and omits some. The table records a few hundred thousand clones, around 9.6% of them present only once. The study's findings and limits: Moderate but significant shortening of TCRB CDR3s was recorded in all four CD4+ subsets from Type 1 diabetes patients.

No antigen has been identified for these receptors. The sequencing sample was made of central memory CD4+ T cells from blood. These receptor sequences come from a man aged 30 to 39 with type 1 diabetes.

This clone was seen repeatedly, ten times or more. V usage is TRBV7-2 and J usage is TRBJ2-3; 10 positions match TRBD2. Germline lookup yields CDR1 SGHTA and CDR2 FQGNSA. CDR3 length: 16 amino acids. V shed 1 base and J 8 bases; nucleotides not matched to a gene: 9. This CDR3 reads CASSLVGLAVQGTQYF. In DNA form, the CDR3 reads TGTGCCAGCAGCTTAGTAGGACTAGCGGTACAGGGTACGCAGTATTTT.

The CDR3 region has the DNA TGCGCCAGCAGCCTCGATCGTTCCCTTGAGCAGTTCTTC. Encoded protein: CASSLDRSLEQFF. The chain is built from TRBV5-1 and TRBJ2-1; D unresolved. The V end lost 4 bases, the J end lost 9 bases, and 14 bases lay between the germline ends. Germline CDR1 reads SGHRS; CDR2 reads YFSETQ. The CDR3 totals 13 residues.

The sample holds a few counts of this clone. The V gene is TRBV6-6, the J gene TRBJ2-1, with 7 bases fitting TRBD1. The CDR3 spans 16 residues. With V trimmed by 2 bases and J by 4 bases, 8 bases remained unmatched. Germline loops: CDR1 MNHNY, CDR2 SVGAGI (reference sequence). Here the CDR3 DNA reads TGTGCCAGCAGTTACCCTACGGGACAGCGATACAATGAGCAGTTCTTC. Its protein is CASSYPTGQRYNEQFF.

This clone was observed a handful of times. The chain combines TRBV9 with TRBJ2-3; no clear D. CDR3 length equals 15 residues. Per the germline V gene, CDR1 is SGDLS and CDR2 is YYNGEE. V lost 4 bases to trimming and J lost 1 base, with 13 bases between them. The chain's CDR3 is CASSFDPTGTDTQYF. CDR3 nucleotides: TGTGCCAGCAGCTTCGACCCAACGGGCACAGATACGCAGTATTTT.

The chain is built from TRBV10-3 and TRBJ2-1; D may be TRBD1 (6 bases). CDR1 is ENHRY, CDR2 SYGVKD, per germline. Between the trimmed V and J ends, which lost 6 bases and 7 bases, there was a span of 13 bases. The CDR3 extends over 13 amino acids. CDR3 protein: CAIRDSNSNEQFF. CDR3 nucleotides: TGTGCCATCAGGGACAGTAACTCAAATGAGCAGTTCTTC.

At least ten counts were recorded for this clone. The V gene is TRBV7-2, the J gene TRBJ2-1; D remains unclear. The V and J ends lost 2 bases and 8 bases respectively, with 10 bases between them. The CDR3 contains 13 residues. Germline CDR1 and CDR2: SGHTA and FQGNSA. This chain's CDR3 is CASSLRPLDEQFF. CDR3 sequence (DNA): TGTGCCAGCAGCTTACGGCCCCTGGATGAGCAGTTCTTC.

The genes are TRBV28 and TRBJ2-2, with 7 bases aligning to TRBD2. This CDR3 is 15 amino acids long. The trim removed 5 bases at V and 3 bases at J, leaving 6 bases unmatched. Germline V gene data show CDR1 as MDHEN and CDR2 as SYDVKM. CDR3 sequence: CASSGAGDDTGELFF. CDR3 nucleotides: TGTGCCAGCAGTGGTGCGGGAGACGACACCGGGGAGCTGTTTTTT.

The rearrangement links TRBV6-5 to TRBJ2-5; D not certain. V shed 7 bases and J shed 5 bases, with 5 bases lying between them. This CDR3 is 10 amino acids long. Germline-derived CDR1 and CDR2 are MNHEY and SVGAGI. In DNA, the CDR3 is TGTGCCAGCAACACGGAGACCCAGTACTTC. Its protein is CASNTETQYF.

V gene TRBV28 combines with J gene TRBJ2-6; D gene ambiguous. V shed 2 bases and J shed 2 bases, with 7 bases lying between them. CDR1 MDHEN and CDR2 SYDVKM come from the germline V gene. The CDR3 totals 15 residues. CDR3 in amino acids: CASSLGKPGANVLTF. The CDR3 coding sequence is TGTGCCAGCAGTTTAGGAAAACCTGGGGCCAACGTCCTGACTTTC.

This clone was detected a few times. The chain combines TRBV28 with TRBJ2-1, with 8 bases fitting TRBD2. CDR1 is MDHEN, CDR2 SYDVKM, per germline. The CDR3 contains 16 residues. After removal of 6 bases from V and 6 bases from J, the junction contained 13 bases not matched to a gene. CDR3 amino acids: CASSLIVAGRINEQFF. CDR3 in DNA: TGTGCCAGCAGCCTGATTGTAGCGGGACGGATCAATGAGCAGTTCTTC. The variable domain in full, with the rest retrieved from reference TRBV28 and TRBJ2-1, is DVKVTQSSRYLVKRTGEKVFLECVQDMDHENMFWYRQDPGLGLRLIYFSYDVKMKEKGDIPEGYSVSREKKERFSLILESASTNQTSMYLCASSLIVAGRINEQFFGPGTRLTVL.

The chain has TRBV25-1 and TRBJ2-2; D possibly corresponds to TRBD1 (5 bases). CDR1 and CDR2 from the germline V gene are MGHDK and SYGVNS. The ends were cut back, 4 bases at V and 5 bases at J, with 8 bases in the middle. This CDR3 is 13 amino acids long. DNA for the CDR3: TGTGCCAGCAGTGCACAGGATACCGGGGAGCTGTTTTTT. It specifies CASSAQDTGELFF.

The CDR3 loop is CASSLGTGDYNEQFF. CDR3 coding DNA: TGTGCCAGCAGCTTAGGGACTGGAGACTACAATGAGCAGTTCTTC. The gene calls are TRBV11-1 and TRBJ2-1; TRBD2 might be the D (5 bases). The CDR3 contains 15 residues. The germline CDR1 and CDR2 sequences are SGHAT and FQDESV (reference sequence). The germline V and J ends were trimmed by 1 base and 3 bases, with 10 bases remaining between them. Together with reference TRBV11-1 and TRBJ2-1, the CDR3 gives the full variable domain: EAEVAQSPRYKITEKSQAVAFWCDPISGHATLYWYRQILGQGPELLVQFQDESVVDDSQLPKDRFSAERLKGVDSTLKIQPAELGDSAMYLCASSLGTGDYNEQFFGPGTRLTVL.

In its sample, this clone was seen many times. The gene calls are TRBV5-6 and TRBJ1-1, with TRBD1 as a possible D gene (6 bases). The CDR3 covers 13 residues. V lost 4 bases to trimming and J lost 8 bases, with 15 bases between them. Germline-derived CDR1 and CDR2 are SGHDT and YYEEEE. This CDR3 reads CASSRRGGEEAFF. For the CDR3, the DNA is TGTGCCAGCAGCCGTAGGGGGGGCGAAGAAGCTTTCTTT.

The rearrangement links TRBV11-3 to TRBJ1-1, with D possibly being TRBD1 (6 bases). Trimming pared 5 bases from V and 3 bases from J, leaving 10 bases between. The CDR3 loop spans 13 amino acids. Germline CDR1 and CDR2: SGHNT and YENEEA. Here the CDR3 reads CASSPRGDTEAFF. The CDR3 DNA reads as TGTGCCAGCAGCCCCAGGGGTGACACTGAAGCTTTCTTT.

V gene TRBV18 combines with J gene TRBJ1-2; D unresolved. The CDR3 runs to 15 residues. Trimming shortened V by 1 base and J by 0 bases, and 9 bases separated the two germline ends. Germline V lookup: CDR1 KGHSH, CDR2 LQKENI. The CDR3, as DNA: TGTGCCAGCTCACCACAGACACAGACTAACTATGGCTACACCTTC. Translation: CASSPQTQTNYGYTF. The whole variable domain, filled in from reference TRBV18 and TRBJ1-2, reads NAGVMQNPRHLVRRRGQEARLRCSPMKGHSHVYWYRQLPEEGLKFMVYLQKENIIDESGMPKERFSAEFPKEGPSILRIQQVVRGDSAAYFCASSPQTQTNYGYTFGSGTRLTVV.

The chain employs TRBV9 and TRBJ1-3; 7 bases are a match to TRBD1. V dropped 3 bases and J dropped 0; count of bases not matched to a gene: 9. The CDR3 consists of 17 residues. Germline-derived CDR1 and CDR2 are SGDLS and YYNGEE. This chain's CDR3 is CASSATGQPYSGNTIYF. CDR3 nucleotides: TGTGCCAGCAGCGCAACGGGACAGCCCTACTCTGGAAACACCATATATTTT. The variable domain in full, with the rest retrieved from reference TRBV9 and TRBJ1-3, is DSGVTQTPKHLITATGQRVTLRCSPRSGDLSVYWYQQSLDQGLQFLIQYYNGEERAKGNILERFSAQQFPDLHSELNLSSLELGDSALYFCASSATGQPYSGNTIYFGEGSWLTVV.

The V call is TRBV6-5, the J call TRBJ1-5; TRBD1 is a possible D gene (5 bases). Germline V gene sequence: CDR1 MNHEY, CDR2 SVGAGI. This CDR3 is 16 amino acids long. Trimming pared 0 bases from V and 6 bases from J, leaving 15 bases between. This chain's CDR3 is CASSYSRGGSGQPQHF. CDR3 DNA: TGTGCCAGCAGTTACTCGAGGGGAGGATCGGGTCAGCCCCAGCATTTT.

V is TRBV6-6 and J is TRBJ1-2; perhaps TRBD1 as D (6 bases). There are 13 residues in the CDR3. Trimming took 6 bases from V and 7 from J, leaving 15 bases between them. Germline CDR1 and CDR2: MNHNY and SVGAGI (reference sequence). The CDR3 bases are TGTGCCAGCAGCCCAATAACAGGGTTTGGCTACACCTTC. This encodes CASSPITGFGYTF.

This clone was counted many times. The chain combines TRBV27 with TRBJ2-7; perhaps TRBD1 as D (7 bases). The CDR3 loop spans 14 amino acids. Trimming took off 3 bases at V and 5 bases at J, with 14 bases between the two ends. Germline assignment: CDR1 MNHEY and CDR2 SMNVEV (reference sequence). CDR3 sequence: CASSLRQGGDEQYF. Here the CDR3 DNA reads TGTGCCAGCAGTTTGAGGCAGGGGGGAGACGAGCAGTACTTC.

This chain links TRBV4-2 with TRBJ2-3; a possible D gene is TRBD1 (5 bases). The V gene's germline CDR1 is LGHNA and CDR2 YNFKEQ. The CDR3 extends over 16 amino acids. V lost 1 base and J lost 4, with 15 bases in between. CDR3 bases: TGTGCCAGCAGCCAAGTAGGGCAGGGTGTCGCAGATACGCAGTATTTT. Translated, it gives CASSQVGQGVADTQYF.

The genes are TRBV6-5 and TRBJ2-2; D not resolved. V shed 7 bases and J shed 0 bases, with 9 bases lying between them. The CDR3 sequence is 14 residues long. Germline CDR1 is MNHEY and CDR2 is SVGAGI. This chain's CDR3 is CASNPGPNTGELFF. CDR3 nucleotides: TGTGCCAGCAACCCGGGCCCGAACACCGGGGAGCTGTTTTTT.

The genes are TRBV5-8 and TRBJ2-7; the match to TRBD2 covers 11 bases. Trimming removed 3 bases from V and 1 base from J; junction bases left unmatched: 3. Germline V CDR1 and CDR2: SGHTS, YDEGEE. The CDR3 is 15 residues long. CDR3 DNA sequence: TGTGCCAGCAGCTCAAGACTAGCGGGATCCTACGAGCAGTACTTC. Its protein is CASSSRLAGSYEQYF.

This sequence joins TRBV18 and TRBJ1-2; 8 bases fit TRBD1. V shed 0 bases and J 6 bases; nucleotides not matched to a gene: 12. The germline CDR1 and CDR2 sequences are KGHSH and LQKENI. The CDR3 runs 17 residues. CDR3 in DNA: TGTGCCAGCTCACCACCCCTTACCGCAGGGGGCGCGAATGGCTACACCTTC. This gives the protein CASSPPLTAGGANGYTF.

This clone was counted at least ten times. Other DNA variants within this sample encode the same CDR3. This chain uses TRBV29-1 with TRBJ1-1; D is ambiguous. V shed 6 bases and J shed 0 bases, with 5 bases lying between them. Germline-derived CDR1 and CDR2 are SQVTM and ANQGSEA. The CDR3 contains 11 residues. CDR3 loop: CSVQMNTEAFF. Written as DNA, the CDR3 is TGCAGCGTACAGATGAACACTGAAGCTTTCTTT. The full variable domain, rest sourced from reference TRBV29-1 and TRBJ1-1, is SAVISQKPSRDICQRGTSLTIQCQVDSQVTMMFWYRQQPGQSLTLIATANQGSEATYESGFVIDKFPISRPNLTFSTLTVSNMSPEDSSIYLCSVQMNTEAFFGQGTRLTVV.